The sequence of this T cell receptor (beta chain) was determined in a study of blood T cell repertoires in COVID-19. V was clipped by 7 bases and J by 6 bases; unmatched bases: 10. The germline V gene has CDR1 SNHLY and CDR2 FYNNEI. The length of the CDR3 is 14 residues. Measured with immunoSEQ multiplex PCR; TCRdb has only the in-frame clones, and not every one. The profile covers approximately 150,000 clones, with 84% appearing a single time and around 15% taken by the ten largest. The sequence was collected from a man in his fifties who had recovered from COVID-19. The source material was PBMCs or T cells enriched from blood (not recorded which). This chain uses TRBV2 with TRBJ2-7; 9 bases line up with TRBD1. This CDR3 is CASTTGQGLSEQYF. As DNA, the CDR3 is TGTGCCAGCACTACAGGACAGGGGCTAAGCGAGCAGTACTTC.